This is a list of T cell receptor beta chains from one sample in a study of T cells in localized non-small cell lung cancer. The data were produced by immunoSEQ multiplex PCR, yet TCRdb's version contains in-frame clones alone and is incomplete. The sample records some 21,000 clones, about nine tenths being singletons. Here the sequenced sample was peripheral blood, taken before any cancer treatment. The origin of the receptors is a male donor at least 60 years old with stage I squamous cell lung carcinoma. The CDR3 runs from the conserved cysteine through the conserved F or W. The D gene is left open where the match is weak. The listing skips clone size in some rows; elsewhere it reads once, few, many or a size class.

CASREGQGYYGYTF	TGTGCCAGCAGAGAGGGACAGGGGTACTATGGCTACACCTTC	TRBJ1-2	NA	TRBD1	TRBV2
CASSVSPGPSGSNEQYF	TGTGCCAGCAGCGTGTCCCCGGGCCCTAGCGGGAGTAACGAGCAGTACTTC	TRBJ2-7	NA	TRBD2	TRBV9
CASSSTKDRFNGYTF	TGTGCCAGTAGTTCCACCAAGGACAGGTTCAATGGCTACACCTTC	TRBJ1-2	NA	TRBD1	TRBV19
CASSLEADRTYEQYF	TGCGCCAGCAGCTTGGAAGCGGACAGAACTTACGAGCAGTACTTC	TRBJ2-7	NA	NA	TRBV5-1
CASSLAGAAAGGEQYF	TGTGCCAGCAGTTTAGCGGGGGCCGCGGCCGGGGGAGAGCAGTACTTC	TRBJ2-7	NA	NA	TRBV27
CASSYGGTGDGYTF	TGTGCCAGCAGTTACGGTGGGACAGGGGATGGCTACACCTTC	TRBJ1-2	once	TRBD1	TRBV6-5
CASSWGLSYEQYF	TGTGCCAGCAGCTGGGGACTTTCCTACGAGCAGTACTTC	TRBJ2-7	NA	NA	TRBV7-8
CASSFQQGSDTQYF	TGTGCCAGCAGCTTTCAACAGGGATCAGATACGCAGTATTTT	TRBJ2-3	NA	NA	TRBV7-2
CASSLSADLNTEAFF	TGTGCCAGCAGCCTGTCTGCGGACTTGAACACTGAAGCTTTCTTT	TRBJ1-1	NA	NA	TRBV7-2
CASSQERGAGGSYNEQFF	TGCGCCAGCAGCCAAGAAAGGGGCGCGGGCGGCTCCTACAATGAGCAGTTCTTC	TRBJ2-1	NA	NA	TRBV4-3
CASSFTGDQPQHF	TGTGCCAGCAGCTTTACAGGGGACCAGCCCCAGCATTTT	TRBJ1-5	NA	TRBD1	TRBV11-2
CASSLLAESYNEQFF	TGCGCCAGCAGCTTGTTAGCGGAGAGTTACAATGAGCAGTTCTTC	TRBJ2-1	NA	NA	TRBV5-1
CAWSVGFGANVLTF	TGTGCCTGGAGTGTAGGGTTTGGGGCCAACGTCCTGACTTTC	TRBJ2-6	NA	NA	TRBV30
CASSLRDSNSYEQYF	TGTGCCAGCAGCTTACGGGACTCAAACTCCTACGAGCAGTACTTC	TRBJ2-7	NA	NA	TRBV11-3
CATRQRQETQYF	TGTGCCACCCGTCAGCGCCAAGAGACCCAGTACTTC	TRBJ2-5	NA	NA	TRBV6-5
CASARGNTIYF	TGTGCCAGTGCACGGGGGAACACCATATATTTT	TRBJ1-3	NA	NA	TRBV19
CADSSGSGNEQFF	TGTGCCGACTCTAGCGGGAGCGGCAATGAGCAGTTCTTC	TRBJ2-1	NA	TRBD2	TRBV2